These T cell receptor beta chains were read from a single sample in a study of cytomegalovirus exposure and HLA in healthy donors. TCRdb's table, derived via immunoSEQ multiplex PCR, lists solely in-frame clones and lacks some. The data show a few hundred thousand clones, approximately 70% seen once. The sequenced sample consisted of PBMCs. These receptors were taken from a woman aged 25-40 years in good health and CMV-seronegative. Each CDR3 is given with its conserved first and last residue. D genes are given only for firm matches. Clone size is given for some rows only: seen once, a few or many times, or a class if the clone is expanded.

d_call: NA
v_call: TRBV4-1
j_call: TRBJ2-3
clone_size: once
cdr3_aa: CASSQGTFTDTQYF
cdr3_nt: TGCGCCAGCAGCCAAGGGACTTTCACAGATACGCAGTATTTT

d_call: TRBD1
v_call: TRBV2
j_call: TRBJ2-3
clone_size: NA
cdr3_aa: CASSGRQGVTDTQYF
cdr3_nt: TGTGCCAGCAGTGGCCGGCAGGGGGTCACAGATACGCAGTATTTT

d_call: NA
v_call: TRBV18
j_call: TRBJ2-3
clone_size: NA
cdr3_aa: CASSSLTEANTDTQYF
cdr3_nt: TGTGCCAGCTCATCCCTGACGGAGGCAAACACAGATACGCAGTATTTT

d_call: NA
v_call: TRBV6-1
j_call: TRBJ2-1
clone_size: NA
cdr3_aa: CASSHREPSYNEQFF
cdr3_nt: TGTGCCAGCAGTCACAGGGAACCCTCCTACAATGAGCAGTTCTTC

d_call: NA
v_call: TRBV11-3
j_call: TRBJ2-7
clone_size: few
cdr3_aa: CASSLRDEQYF
cdr3_nt: TGTGCCAGCAGCTTACGAGACGAGCAGTACTTC

d_call: NA
v_call: TRBV2
j_call: TRBJ2-6
clone_size: NA
cdr3_aa: CASTTESSGANVLTF
cdr3_nt: TGTGCCAGCACTACGGAGAGCTCTGGGGCCAACGTCCTGACTTTC

d_call: TRBD2
v_call: TRBV7-6
j_call: TRBJ2-7
clone_size: NA
cdr3_aa: CASSLASAGGLVESYEQYF
cdr3_nt: TGTGCCAGCAGCTTAGCATCGGCGGGGGGCCTGGTCGAATCTTACGAGCAGTACTTC

d_call: TRBD1
v_call: TRBV19
j_call: TRBJ2-1
clone_size: NA
cdr3_aa: CASSPGTGGKYEQFF
cdr3_nt: TGTGCCAGTAGTCCTGGGACAGGGGGCAAGTATGAGCAGTTCTTC

d_call: TRBD2
v_call: TRBV19
j_call: TRBJ2-1
clone_size: few
cdr3_aa: CASSLGTSGRAPNEQFF
cdr3_nt: TGTGCCAGTAGTTTAGGGACTAGCGGGAGGGCTCCCAATGAGCAGTTCTTC

d_call: NA
v_call: TRBV5-6
j_call: TRBJ2-7
clone_size: NA
cdr3_aa: CASSLRGIRGAYEQYF
cdr3_nt: TGTGCCAGCAGCTTGAGGGGAATTCGTGGGGCTTACGAGCAGTACTTC

d_call: TRBD2
v_call: TRBV10-3
j_call: TRBJ2-2
clone_size: NA
cdr3_aa: CAIEAGGTGELFF
cdr3_nt: TGTGCCATCGAAGCGGGAGGTACCGGGGAGCTGTTTTTT

d_call: NA
v_call: TRBV2
j_call: TRBJ1-2
clone_size: NA
cdr3_aa: CASSEVQGRGFGYTF
cdr3_nt: TGTGCCAGCAGTGAGGTTCAGGGTAGGGGATTTGGCTACACCTTC

d_call: NA
v_call: TRBV6-1
j_call: TRBJ2-5
clone_size: NA
cdr3_aa: CASTTRETQYF
cdr3_nt: TGTGCCAGCACTACCAGGGAGACCCAGTACTTC

d_call: NA
v_call: TRBV7-9
j_call: TRBJ1-1
clone_size: NA
cdr3_aa: CSSSLGNGEQTFF
cdr3_nt: TGTTCCAGCAGCTTGGGTAACGGGGAGCAAACTTTCTTT

d_call: TRBD2
v_call: TRBV4-2
j_call: TRBJ2-2
clone_size: NA
cdr3_aa: CASSQTSGRPRVGELFF
cdr3_nt: TGTGCCAGCAGCCAGACTAGCGGGAGGCCCCGGGTAGGGGAGCTGTTTTTT

d_call: TRBD2
v_call: TRBV11-3
j_call: TRBJ2-2
clone_size: NA
cdr3_aa: CASSPRGAGERSGELFF
cdr3_nt: TGTGCCAGCAGCCCCAGAGGGGCGGGAGAGCGATCCGGGGAGCTGTTTTTT

d_call: NA
v_call: TRBV7-9
j_call: TRBJ1-3
clone_size: NA
cdr3_aa: CASSSGGYGNTIYF
cdr3_nt: TGTGCCAGCAGCTCGGGCGGGTATGGAAACACCATATATTTT

d_call: NA
v_call: TRBV11-2
j_call: TRBJ2-7
clone_size: NA
cdr3_aa: CASSLEPGVNEQYF
cdr3_nt: TGTGCCAGCAGCTTAGAACCGGGAGTGAACGAGCAGTACTTC

d_call: NA
v_call: TRBV6-5
j_call: TRBJ1-1
clone_size: NA
cdr3_aa: CASREDRVNTEAFF
cdr3_nt: TGTGCCAGCAGAGAGGACAGAGTGAACACTGAAGCTTTCTTT

d_call: TRBD1
v_call: TRBV19
j_call: TRBJ2-1
clone_size: NA
cdr3_aa: CASSLTGALGNEQFF
cdr3_nt: TGTGCCAGTAGCTTGACAGGGGCCTTGGGCAATGAGCAGTTCTTC

d_call: TRBD2
v_call: TRBV6-1
j_call: TRBJ2-1
clone_size: NA
cdr3_aa: CASSEREGLLNEQFF
cdr3_nt: TGTGCCAGCAGCGAGCGGGAGGGCCTTTTAAATGAGCAGTTCTTC

d_call: NA
v_call: TRBV11-2
j_call: TRBJ1-1
clone_size: NA
cdr3_aa: CASSSAGGFTEAFF
cdr3_nt: TGTGCCAGCAGCTCGGCGGGGGGTTTTACTGAAGCTTTCTTT

d_call: TRBD1
v_call: TRBV19
j_call: TRBJ1-2
clone_size: NA
cdr3_aa: CASSSPQGGIRYGYTF
cdr3_nt: TGTGCCAGTAGTTCGCCGCAGGGGGGCATAAGATATGGCTACACCTTC

d_call: NA
v_call: TRBV7-3
j_call: TRBJ2-3
clone_size: NA
cdr3_aa: CASSLRGYPADTQYF
cdr3_nt: TGTGCCAGCAGCTTAAGGGGCTATCCAGCAGATACGCAGTATTTT

d_call: NA
v_call: TRBV27
j_call: TRBJ1-2
clone_size: NA
cdr3_aa: CASSPGQPKRGYGYTF
cdr3_nt: TGTGCCAGCAGTCCCGGACAGCCCAAAAGGGGCTATGGCTACACCTTC

d_call: NA
v_call: TRBV18
j_call: TRBJ1-5
clone_size: NA
cdr3_aa: CASSDTYSNQPQHF
cdr3_nt: TGTGCCAGCTCAGATACCTATAGCAATCAGCCCCAGCATTTT

d_call: TRBD1
v_call: TRBV6-1
j_call: TRBJ1-1
clone_size: NA
cdr3_aa: CASQQGGGTEAFF
cdr3_nt: TGTGCCAGCCAACAGGGGGGAGGCACTGAAGCTTTCTTT

d_call: TRBD1
v_call: TRBV30
j_call: TRBJ1-3
clone_size: NA
cdr3_aa: CAWSPDRGSGNTIYF
cdr3_nt: TGTGCCTGGAGTCCAGACAGGGGCTCTGGAAACACCATATATTTT

d_call: NA
v_call: TRBV7-9
j_call: TRBJ2-5
clone_size: NA
cdr3_aa: CASSRTNQETQYF
cdr3_nt: TGTGCCAGCAGCCGGACAAACCAAGAGACCCAGTACTTC

d_call: TRBD1
v_call: TRBV9
j_call: TRBJ1-2
clone_size: NA
cdr3_aa: CASSVDLGQDPYGYTF
cdr3_nt: TGTGCCAGCAGCGTCGACCTGGGACAGGACCCCTATGGCTACACCTTC

d_call: NA
v_call: TRBV30
j_call: TRBJ2-1
clone_size: few
cdr3_aa: CAWSAPSYNEQFF
cdr3_nt: TGTGCCTGGAGTGCCCCCAGTTACAATGAGCAGTTCTTC

d_call: NA
v_call: TRBV11-3
j_call: TRBJ2-2
clone_size: NA
cdr3_aa: CASSSRDIVTRELFF
cdr3_nt: TGTGCCAGCAGCTCCCGGGACATTGTAACCAGGGAGCTGTTTTTT